Listed here are 25 T cell receptor beta chains from one sample, sequenced in a study of T cells after yellow fever vaccination. In TCRdb, the 5' RACE reads were re-called with MiXCR into one record per CDR3 protein. The profile shows a few hundred thousand distinct CDR3 sequences, around 7.3% of them singletons. Sequenced here: PBMCs, sampled roughly 47 days after the first yellow fever vaccination. Receptors originate from a man between 18 and 35 years old who received the YFV17D yellow fever vaccine.

This clonotype has only a few counts. This chain connects TRBV6-2 or TRBV6-3 to TRBJ2-2; TRBD1 or TRBD2 may be the D gene (6 bases each). The length of the CDR3 is 16 residues. Trimming cost V 4 bases and J 4 bases, with 16 bases left between them. CDR1 is MNHEY, CDR2 SVGEGT, per germline. Here the CDR3 reads CASSWGDTKSTGELFF. The CDR3, as DNA: TGTGCCAGCAGTTGGGGGGACACTAAGAGCACCGGGGAGCTGTTTTTT.

This clonotype was seen only a few times. The chain combines TRBV7-2 with TRBJ2-3; 10 nucleotides match TRBD2. The V gene's germline CDR1 is SGHTA and CDR2 FQGNSA. With V trimmed by 3 bases and J by 5 bases, 8 bases remained unmatched. The CDR3 extends over 16 amino acids. CDR3 region: CASSFILAGGRDTQYF. The CDR3 coding sequence is TGTGCCAGCAGCTTTATTTTAGCGGGGGGCCGAGATACGCAGTATTTT.

This clonotype was found many times. The genes are TRBV6-5 and TRBJ1-1; D is possibly TRBD1 (6 bases). Looked up from germline, CDR1 is MNHEY and CDR2 is SVGAGI. The CDR3 runs to 15 residues. Trimming stripped 0 bases from V and 3 bases from J, with 11 bases between. The CDR3 is CASSYSAGADTEAFF. CDR3 DNA: TGTGCCAGCAGTTACTCCGCGGGGGCGGACACTGAAGCTTTCTTT.

The V and J genes are TRBV2 and TRBJ2-5; TRBD2 matches at 9 bases. The CDR3 has 15 residues. After removal of 7 bases from V and 2 bases from J, the junction contained 8 bases not matched to a gene. Germline V gene data show CDR1 as SNHLY and CDR2 as FYNNEI. CDR3 residues: CASKAERGEQETQYF. CDR3 bases: TGTGCCAGCAAGGCGGAGCGGGGGGAACAAGAGACCCAGTACTTC.

The table lists this clonotype with many counts. The rearrangement uses TRBV4-3 and TRBJ2-3, with D unclear. V lost 1 base, J lost 5 bases, and 7 bases lay in between. This CDR3 spans 13 amino acids. Per the germline V gene, CDR1 is LGHNA and CDR2 is YSLEER. CDR3 residues: CASSQGSKDTQYF. In nucleotides, the CDR3 is TGCGCCAGCAGCCAAGGTTCGAAAGATACGCAGTATTTT.

This clonotype was detected many times. The chain is built from TRBV20-1 and TRBJ1-4; the D gene is possibly TRBD1 (6 bases). Per the germline V gene, CDR1 is DFQATT and CDR2 is SNEGSKA (reference sequence). Trimming removed 6 bases from V and 7 bases from J, with 15 bases in between. This CDR3 has 13 amino acids. The CDR3 bases are TGCAGTGCCCCAGGGGTGGTGGGTGAAAAACTGTTTTTT. This codes for CSAPGVVGEKLFF.

This clonotype has only a few counts. This sequence joins TRBV3-1 and TRBJ2-1; 12 bases are a match to TRBD2. The CDR3 has 16 amino acids. From germline, CDR1 is LGHDT and CDR2 YNNKEL (reference sequence). J gave up 7 bases and V 0 bases, and 4 bases lay outside the gene matches. DNA for the CDR3: TGTGCCAGCAGCCAAGATCCTAGCGGGGGGGCAAATGAGCAGTTCTTC. Translation: CASSQDPSGGANEQFF.

This clonotype was seen at least ten times. The chain joins TRBV14 to TRBJ2-7, with D perhaps TRBD1 (5 bases). Trimming took off 5 bases at V and 5 bases at J, with 13 bases between the two ends. The length of the CDR3 is 13 residues. Germline CDR1 SGHDN, CDR2 FVKESK. This CDR3 is CASSSSGADEQYF. The CDR3 DNA follows: TGTGCCAGCAGCTCATCTGGGGCAGACGAGCAGTACTTC.

The chain employs TRBV12-3 or TRBV12-4 and TRBJ2-5; no clear D. The length of the CDR3 is 14 residues. Between the trimmed V and J ends, which lost 3 bases and 1 base, there was a span of 9 bases. The CDR3 sequence is CASSFTTRQETQYF. DNA for the CDR3: TGTGCCAGCAGTTTCACTACACGCCAAGAGACCCAGTACTTC.

This clonotype was seen more than once but under ten times. V is TRBV28 and J is TRBJ2-5; 11 bases line up with TRBD1. Germline V gene lookup returns CDR1 MDHEN and CDR2 SYDVKM. The CDR3 is 15 residues long. Unmatched junction bases numbered 9, after V lost 7 bases and J lost 5 bases. CDR3 bases: TGTGCCAGCAACGCGGACAGGGGGCTTAGGGAGACCCAGTACTTC. It translates to CASNADRGLRETQYF.

In this sample, this clonotype turned up many times. The chain joins TRBV6-5 to TRBJ2-1, with 8 bases that match TRBD2. The germline CDR1 and CDR2 sequences are MNHEY and SVGAGI. The CDR3 has 15 amino acids. The V and J ends lost 2 bases and 10 bases, in that order; junction bases with no gene match: 10. CDR3 amino acids: CASSYRSGGGTEQFF. The CDR3 bases are TGTGCCAGCAGTTACAGGTCCGGGGGGGGCACAGAGCAGTTCTTC.

This clonotype was counted between two and nine times. This rearrangement joins TRBV10-3 to TRBJ2-2, with D uncertain. Per the germline V gene, CDR1 is ENHRY and CDR2 is SYGVKD. Trimming removed 6 bases from V and 5 bases from J, with 7 bases in between. CDR3 length equals 12 residues. The CDR3 spells CAISHGTGELFF. DNA for the CDR3: TGTGCCATCAGCCATGGGACCGGGGAGCTGTTTTTT.

This clonotype was detected a few times. The chain uses TRBV6-1 and TRBJ1-2, with TRBD1 matching 12 bases. Germline V lookup: CDR1 MNHNS, CDR2 SASEGT. The CDR3 totals 17 residues. V lost 6 bases to trimming and J lost 2 bases; unmatched junction nucleotides: 10. The CDR3 DNA follows: TGTGCCAGCAGGCCTCCGGGACAGGGGGCGAGGAACTATGGCTACACCTTC. It is translated as CASRPPGQGARNYGYTF.

This clonotype was detected ten times or more. The chain links TRBV7-2 to TRBJ2-5; 10 bases are shared with TRBD2. Germline V gives CDR1 SGHTA, CDR2 FQGNSA. The CDR3 covers 15 residues. Unmatched junction bases numbered 5, after V lost 2 bases and J lost 5 bases. The CDR3 protein is CASSLSLAGAETQYF. In DNA, the CDR3 is TGTGCCAGCAGCTTAAGTCTAGCGGGGGCTGAGACCCAGTACTTC.

As concerns this clonotype: A read error may account for a junction end that differs from germline. The chain is built from TRBV5-1 and TRBJ2-3, with D possibly TRBD2 on 5 matching bases. The CDR3 runs 16 residues. Germline V gene sequence: CDR1 SGHRS, CDR2 YFSETQ. CDR3 in DNA: TGCGCCAGCAGCTTGGGCTACGAGGGCTACGCAGATACGCCGTATTTT. Translation gives CASSLGYEGYADTPYF.

This clonotype occurred many times. The chain recombines TRBV6-2 or TRBV6-3 with TRBJ2-5; 7 bases agree with TRBD1. The CDR3 has 14 residues. Germline lookup yields CDR1 MNHEY and CDR2 SVGEGT. V lost 4 bases to trimming and J lost 1 base; unmatched junction nucleotides: 3. This chain's CDR3 is CASSLWTGQETQYF. The CDR3 bases are TGTGCCAGCAGTTTATGGACAGGCCAAGAGACCCAGTACTTC.

This clonotype was counted only a few times. The V call is TRBV18, the J call TRBJ1-3; D not certain. This CDR3 comprises 15 residues. Germline V gene data show CDR1 as KGHSH and CDR2 as LQKENI. The germline V and J ends were trimmed by 0 bases and 0 bases, with 6 bases remaining between them. CDR3 residues: CASSPPFYSGNTIYF. The CDR3, as DNA: TGTGCCAGCTCACCACCATTTTACTCTGGAAACACCATATATTTT.

The chain joins TRBV11-1 to TRBJ2-7; D tentatively reads TRBD1 or TRBD2 (5 bases each). Germline-derived CDR1 and CDR2 are SGHAT and FQDESV (reference sequence). The CDR3 sequence is 11 residues long. V lost 6 bases to trimming and J lost 6 bases, with 9 bases between them. CDR3 nucleotide sequence: TGTGCCAGCAGTGGGGGTAGCGAGCAGTACGTC. Translation gives CASSGGSEQYV.

This clonotype was seen a handful of times. The chain has TRBV4-2 and TRBJ2-3; 9 bases fit TRBD2. This CDR3 is built from 19 residues. J was trimmed by 1 base and V by 5 bases; bases with no gene match: 16. Per the germline V gene, CDR1 is LGHNA and CDR2 is YNFKEQ. CDR3 nucleotide sequence: TGTGCCAGCAGCACCGAGGGACTAGCTGCGGTCGCTGGCACAGATACGCAGTATTTT. The encoded protein is CASSTEGLAAVAGTDTQYF.

Many counts were recorded for this clonotype. The chain has TRBV18 and TRBJ2-7; 7 bases are a match to TRBD1. The CDR3 loop spans 14 amino acids. CDR1 is KGHSH and CDR2 is LQKENI in the germline V gene. The J segment lost 5 bases and the V segment lost 4 bases, leaving 8 bases of the junction unmatched. DNA of the CDR3: TGTGCCAGCTCACACTCGACAGGGTTCGACGAGCAGTACGTC. The encoded protein is CASSHSTGFDEQYV.

The gene calls are TRBV12-3 or TRBV12-4 and TRBJ2-2, with 8 bases matching TRBD2. This CDR3 is 15 amino acids long. Trimming cost V 5 bases and J 5 bases; bases outside gene matches: 7. CDR3 protein: CASSPSGSATGELFF. CDR3 nucleotides: TGTGCCAGCAGTCCTAGCGGGTCCGCAACCGGGGAGCTGTTTTTT.

The chain has TRBV11-2 and TRBJ2-4, with D hard to call. Trimming removed 5 bases at V and 6 bases at J, with 5 bases between. This CDR3 contains 11 residues. Germline assignment: CDR1 SGHAT and CDR2 FQNNGV. CDR3 sequence (DNA): TGTGCCAGCAGCCTGACAAACATTCAGTACTTC. It yields the protein CASSLTNIQYF.

This clonotype was seen at least ten times. The rearrangement joins TRBV5-5 to TRBJ2-3; 16 positions agree with TRBD2. The CDR3 consists of 18 residues. Germline assignment: CDR1 SGHKS and CDR2 YYEKEE (reference sequence). The trim removed 3 bases at V and 1 base at J, leaving 5 bases unmatched. The CDR3: CASSSGLAGGLGTDTQYF. CDR3 coding DNA: TGTGCCAGCAGCTCGGGACTAGCGGGGGGGCTGGGCACAGATACGCAGTATTTT.

CDR3 coding DNA: TGTGCCAGCAGCCTCGGGGAGAGGGATACGCAGTATTTT. Its translation is CASSLGERDTQYF. The J gene is TRBJ2-3, the V gene TRBV7-8, with a weak D call TRBD2 (5 bases). CDR1 is SGHVS, CDR2 FQNEAQ, per germline. Trimming stripped 5 bases from V and 6 bases from J, with 12 bases between. This CDR3 spans 13 amino acids.

This clonotype showed up just a few times. This chain connects TRBV27 to TRBJ1-2; TRBD1 might be the D (5 bases). V dropped 5 bases and J dropped 6 bases, with 19 bases sitting between them. Germline V lookup: CDR1 MNHEY, CDR2 SMNVEV (reference sequence). There are 15 residues in the CDR3. In DNA form, the CDR3 reads TGTGCCAGCAGTCCCGCCACAGGCAGCCTGAATGGCTACACCTTC. It specifies CASSPATGSLNGYTF.